The 5 T cell receptor beta chains presented below share a single source sample, sequenced in a study of early T cells in non-severe SARS-CoV-2 infection. TCRdb reanalysed the 5' RACE reads using MiXCR and keeps one entry per CDR3 protein. This table holds 70,000 to 85,000 distinct CDR3 sequences, around 5% found once. The material was whole blood, obtained at baseline. These receptors were taken from an adult who was a healthcare worker with PCR-confirmed SARS-CoV-2 infection or an uninfected control (not recorded which).

The chain is built from TRBV4-2 and TRBJ1-5, with a possible D match to TRBD1 (5 bases). Germline lookup yields CDR1 LGHNA and CDR2 YNFKEQ. The V end lost 4 bases, the J end lost 4 bases, and 23 bases lay between the germline ends. The CDR3 has 18 amino acids. The CDR3 region is CASSLFLPGPGSNQPQHF. CDR3 nucleotide sequence: TGTGCCAGCAGCCTATTCCTTCCCGGGCCAGGGAGTAATCAGCCCCAGCATTTT.

There are many counts of this clonotype. This chain connects TRBV7-9 to TRBJ1-1; maybe TRBD1 (6 bases). Per the germline V gene, CDR1 is SEHNR and CDR2 is FQNEAQ (reference sequence). This CDR3 spans 16 amino acids. V gave up 5 bases and J gave up 0 bases, with 16 bases separating them. CDR3 region: CASSRDTRFMNTEAFF. DNA of the CDR3: TGTGCCAGCAGCAGGGACACCCGGTTCATGAACACTGAAGCTTTCTTT.

This rearrangement joins TRBV3-1 to TRBJ2-5; 7 nucleotides align to TRBD2. The germline gives CDR1 LGHDT, CDR2 YNNKEL (reference sequence). CDR3 size: 15 residues. V shed 7 bases, J shed 1 base, and the junction held 9 bases outside the gene matches. The CDR3 loop reads CASTPLAGRQETQYF. As DNA, the CDR3 is TGTGCCAGCACCCCATTAGCGGGCCGCCAAGAGACCCAGTACTTC.

This clonotype has at least ten counts. V is TRBV10-2 and J is TRBJ1-5, with D possibly matching TRBD1 (6 bases). Germline values: CDR1 WSHSY, CDR2 SAAADI. The length of the CDR3 is 16 residues. Trimming pared 1 base from V and 3 bases from J, leaving 13 bases between. This chain's CDR3 is CASSEWGGGDNQPQHF. The CDR3 nucleotides are TGCGCCAGCAGTGAGTGGGGAGGGGGAGACAATCAGCCCCAGCATTTT.

There are many counts of this clonotype. V is TRBV19 and J is TRBJ2-5, with D perhaps TRBD1 or TRBD2 (6 bases each). Germline CDR1 LNHDA, CDR2 SQIVND (reference sequence). The ends were cut back, 10 bases at V and 4 bases at J, with 25 bases in the middle. The CDR3 sequence is 16 residues long. CDR3 nucleotide sequence: TGTGCCACTTCCCACCCTGGAGGGCCGGGGGCAGAGACCCAGTACTTC. As protein: CATSHPGGPGAETQYF.